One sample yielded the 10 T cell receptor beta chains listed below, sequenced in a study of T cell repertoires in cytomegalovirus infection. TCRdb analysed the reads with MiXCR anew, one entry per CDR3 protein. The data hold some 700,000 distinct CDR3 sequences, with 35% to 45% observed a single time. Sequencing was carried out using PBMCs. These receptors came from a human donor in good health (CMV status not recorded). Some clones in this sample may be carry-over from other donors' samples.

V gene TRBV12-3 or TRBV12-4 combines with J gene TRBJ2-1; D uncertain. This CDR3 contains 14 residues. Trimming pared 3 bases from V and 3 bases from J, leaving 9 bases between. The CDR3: CASSFMGFYNEQFF. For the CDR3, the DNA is TGTGCCAGCAGTTTTATGGGTTTCTACAATGAGCAGTTCTTC.

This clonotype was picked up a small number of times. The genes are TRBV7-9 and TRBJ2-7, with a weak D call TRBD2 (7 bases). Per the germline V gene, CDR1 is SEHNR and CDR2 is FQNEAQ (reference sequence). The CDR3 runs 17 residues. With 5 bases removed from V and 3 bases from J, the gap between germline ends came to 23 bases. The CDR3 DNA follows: TGTGCCAGCAGCCCTGGGGGGGCGCAGGTGACGATCTACGAGCAGTACTTC. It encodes CASSPGGAQVTIYEQYF.

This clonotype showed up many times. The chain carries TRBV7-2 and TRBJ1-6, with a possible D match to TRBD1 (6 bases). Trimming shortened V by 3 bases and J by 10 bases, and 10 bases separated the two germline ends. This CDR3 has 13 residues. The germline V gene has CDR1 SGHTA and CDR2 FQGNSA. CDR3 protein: CASSFTGQSPLHF. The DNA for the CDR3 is TGTGCCAGCAGCTTTACGGGACAATCACCCCTCCACTTT. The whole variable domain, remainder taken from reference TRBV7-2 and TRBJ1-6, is GAGVSQSPSNKVTEKGKDVELRCDPISGHTALYWYRQSLGQGLEFLIYFQGNSAPDKSGLPSDRFSAERTGGSVSTLTIQRTQQEDSAVYLCASSFTGQSPLHFGNGTRLTVT.

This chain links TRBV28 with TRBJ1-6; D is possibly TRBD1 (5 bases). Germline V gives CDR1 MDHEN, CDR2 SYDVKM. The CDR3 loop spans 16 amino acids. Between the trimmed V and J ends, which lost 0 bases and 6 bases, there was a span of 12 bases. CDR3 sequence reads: CASSLWGRTFNSPLHF. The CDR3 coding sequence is TGTGCCAGCAGTTTATGGGGACGGACTTTTAATTCACCCCTCCACTTT.

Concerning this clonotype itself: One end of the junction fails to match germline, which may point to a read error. The CDR3 protein is CASSPRDRGQYEPYF. The CDR3 DNA sequence: TGTGCCAGCAGTCCCCGGGACAGGGGGCAATACGAGCCGTACTTC. V gene TRBV28 combines with J gene TRBJ2-7; 12 bases fit TRBD1. This CDR3 contains 15 residues. From germline, CDR1 is MDHEN and CDR2 SYDVKM.

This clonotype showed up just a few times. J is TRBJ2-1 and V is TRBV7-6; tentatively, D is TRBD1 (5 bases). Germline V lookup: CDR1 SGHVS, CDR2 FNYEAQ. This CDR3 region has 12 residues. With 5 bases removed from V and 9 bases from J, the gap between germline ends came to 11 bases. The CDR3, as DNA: TGTGCCAGCAGCCCGGACAAACCTGAGCAGTTCTTC. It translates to CASSPDKPEQFF.

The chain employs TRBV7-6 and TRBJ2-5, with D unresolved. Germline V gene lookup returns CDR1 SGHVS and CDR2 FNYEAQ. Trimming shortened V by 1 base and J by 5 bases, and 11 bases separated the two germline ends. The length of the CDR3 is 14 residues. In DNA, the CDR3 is TGTGCCAGCAGCTTAGAAGGTTGGGCGGAGACCCAGTACTTC. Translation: CASSLEGWAETQYF.

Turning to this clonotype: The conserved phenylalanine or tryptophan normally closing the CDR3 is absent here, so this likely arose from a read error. CDR3 bases: TGCAGTGCTATCCACAGGACCTTAGCCAAAAACATTCAGTACTAC. This encodes CSAIHRTLAKNIQYY. V gene TRBV20-1 combines with J gene TRBJ2-4; the D gene is possibly TRBD1 (5 bases). V was trimmed by 4 bases and J by 0 bases, leaving 13 bases between them. CDR1 DFQATT and CDR2 SNEGSKA come from the germline V gene (reference sequence). CDR3 size: 15 residues.

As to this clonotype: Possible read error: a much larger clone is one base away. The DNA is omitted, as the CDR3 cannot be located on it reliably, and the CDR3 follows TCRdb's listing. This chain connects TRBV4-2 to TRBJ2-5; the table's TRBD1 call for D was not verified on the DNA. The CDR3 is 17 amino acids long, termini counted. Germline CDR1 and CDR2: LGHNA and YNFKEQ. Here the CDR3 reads CASSPRVGTGAQETHYF.

The CDR3 DNA sequence: TGTGCCAGCAGTTACACCGCCAGTAACTATGGCTACACCTTC. Encoded protein: CASSYTASNYGYTF. The rearrangement links TRBV6-6 to TRBJ1-2; D is undetermined. This CDR3 is built from 14 residues. Trimming took 2 bases from V and 1 from J, leaving 8 bases between them. Germline loops: CDR1 MNHNY, CDR2 SVGAGI (reference sequence).